This T cell receptor (beta chain) was obtained from a study of blood T cells in healthy people across ages. Combining a sample-barcoded 5' primer with a J-beta primer mix, a second PCR ran for about 7 to 11 cycles. TCRdb redid the calling of the 5' RACE reads with MiXCR, one entry per CDR3 protein. The table includes approximately 600,000 distinct CDR3 sequences, around three fifths detected once. The CDR3 covers 15 residues. Trimming left V 5 bases short and J 2 bases short, with 15 bases between. The clonotype was recovered from a man aged 60 to 75 in good health. The sample taken for sequencing was blood. V gene TRBV12-3 or TRBV12-4 combines with J gene TRBJ1-2; D is undetermined. The chain's CDR3 is CASSGGGTGNYGYTF. The CDR3 coding sequence is TGTGCCAGCAGTGGAGGAGGTACTGGGAACTATGGCTACACCTTC.